The entry below describes one T cell receptor (beta chain). Its antigen remains unidentified. The sample is drawn from a study of cytomegalovirus exposure and HLA in healthy donors. CDR1 and CDR2 from the germline V gene are KGHSH and LQKENI. CDR3 size: 15 residues. Losses at the gene ends were 6 bases for V and 7 bases for J; bases not matched to a gene: 13. Study-level findings and limits: Another analysis was done later, and it associated more than 15,000 TCR beta sequences with HLA alleles at 0.05 false discovery rate.

Primers: 60 Vbeta forward and 13 Jbeta reverse. Sequenced by immunoSEQ multiplex PCR; TCRdb stores in-frame clones only, minus some. The sample records 100,000 to 140,000 clones, around 85% being singletons. The genes are TRBV18 and TRBJ1-2; 8 bases map to TRBD1. The material sequenced was PBMCs. The receptor's source is a man aged 30-40 years in good health and CMV-seronegative. The CDR3 spells CASSPLGQEGSGYTF. CDR3 coding DNA: TGTGCCAGCTCGCCGCTGGGACAGGAGGGGTCTGGCTACACCTTC.